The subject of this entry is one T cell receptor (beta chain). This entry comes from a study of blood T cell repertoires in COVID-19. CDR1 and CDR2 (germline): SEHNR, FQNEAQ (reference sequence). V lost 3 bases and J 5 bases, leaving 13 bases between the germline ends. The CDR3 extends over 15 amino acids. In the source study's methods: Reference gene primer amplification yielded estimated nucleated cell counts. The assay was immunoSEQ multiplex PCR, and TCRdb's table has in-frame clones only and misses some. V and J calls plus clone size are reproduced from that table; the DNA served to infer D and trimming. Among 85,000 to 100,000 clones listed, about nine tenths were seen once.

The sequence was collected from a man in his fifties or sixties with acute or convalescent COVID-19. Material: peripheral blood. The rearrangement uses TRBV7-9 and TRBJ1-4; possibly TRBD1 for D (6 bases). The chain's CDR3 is CASSFYRDTNEKLFF. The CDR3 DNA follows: TGTGCCAGCAGCTTTTATCGGGACACCAATGAAAAACTGTTTTTT.